Reported below is one T cell receptor (beta chain). Its antigen remains unknown. Germline CDR1 is SNHLY and CDR2 is FYNNEI. This CDR3 region has 15 residues. After removal of 5 bases from V and 4 bases from J, the junction contained 7 bases not matched to a gene. The data were produced by immunoSEQ multiplex PCR, yet TCRdb's version contains in-frame clones alone and is incomplete. Among some 130,000 clones listed, 70% to 85% were seen once. These data belong to a study of cytomegalovirus exposure and HLA in healthy donors. About the research overall: The same platform was used for the 120 or so validation repertoires as for the 650 to 700 first-cohort repertoires, as reported in a later analysis. Points from the study as a whole: Subsequent analysis showed first-cohort TCR clusters tending to co-occur in 95 to 150 validation repertoires.

Specimen: PBMCs. The chain carries TRBV2 and TRBJ2-2, with TRBD1 matching over 7 bases. The TCR sequence derives from a man aged 25-45 years in good health and CMV-seropositive. The CDR3 reads CASSPLTGTTGELFF. The CDR3 DNA reads TGTGCCAGCAGTCCCCTGACAGGGACCACCGGGGAGCTGTTTTTT.